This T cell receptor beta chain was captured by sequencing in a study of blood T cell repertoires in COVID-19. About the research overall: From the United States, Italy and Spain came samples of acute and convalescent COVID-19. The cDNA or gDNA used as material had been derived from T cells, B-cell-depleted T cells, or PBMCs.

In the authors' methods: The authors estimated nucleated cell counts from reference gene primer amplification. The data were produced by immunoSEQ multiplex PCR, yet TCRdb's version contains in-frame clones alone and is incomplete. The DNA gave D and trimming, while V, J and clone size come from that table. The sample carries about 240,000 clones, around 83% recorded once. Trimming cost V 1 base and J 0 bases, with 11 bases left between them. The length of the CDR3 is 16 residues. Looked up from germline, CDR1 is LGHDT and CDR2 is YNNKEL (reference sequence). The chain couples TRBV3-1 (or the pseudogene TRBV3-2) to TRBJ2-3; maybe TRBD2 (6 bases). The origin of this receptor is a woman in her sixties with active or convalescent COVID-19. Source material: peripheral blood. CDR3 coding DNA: TGTGCCAGCAGCCAAGGTTGGGGGGAGAGCACAGATACGCAGTATTTT. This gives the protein CASSQGWGESTDTQYF.